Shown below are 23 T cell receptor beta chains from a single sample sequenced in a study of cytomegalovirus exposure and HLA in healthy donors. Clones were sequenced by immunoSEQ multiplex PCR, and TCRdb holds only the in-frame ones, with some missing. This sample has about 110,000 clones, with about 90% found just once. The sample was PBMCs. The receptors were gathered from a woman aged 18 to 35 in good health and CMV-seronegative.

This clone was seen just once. In DNA, the CDR3 is TGTGCCAGCAGCTTAGGAGGAGCAACCCCTTGGCAAGAGACCCAGTACTTC. It is translated as CASSLGGATPWQETQYF. This chain joins TRBV7-9 and TRBJ2-5, with D uncertain. The CDR3 runs to 17 residues. Germline V gives CDR1 SEHNR, CDR2 FQNEAQ (reference sequence). V lost 1 base to trimming and J lost 2 bases, with 17 bases between them.

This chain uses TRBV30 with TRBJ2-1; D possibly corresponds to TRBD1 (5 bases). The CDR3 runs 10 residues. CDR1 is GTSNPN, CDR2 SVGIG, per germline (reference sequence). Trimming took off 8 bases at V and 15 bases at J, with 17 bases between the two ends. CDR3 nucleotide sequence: TGTGCCATGGAAAGGGGTGTGCCGTTCTTC. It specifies CAMERGVPFF.

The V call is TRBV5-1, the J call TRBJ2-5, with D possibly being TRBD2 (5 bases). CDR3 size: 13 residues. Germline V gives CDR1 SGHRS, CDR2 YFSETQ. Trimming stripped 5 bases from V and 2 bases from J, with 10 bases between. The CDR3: CASRVSGQETQYF. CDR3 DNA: TGCGCCAGCAGAGTAAGCGGACAAGAGACCCAGTACTTC.

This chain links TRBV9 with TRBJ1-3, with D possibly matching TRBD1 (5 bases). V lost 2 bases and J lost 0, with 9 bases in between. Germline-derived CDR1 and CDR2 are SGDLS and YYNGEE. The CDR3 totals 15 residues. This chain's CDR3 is CASSVTDFSGNTIYF. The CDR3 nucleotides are TGTGCCAGCAGCGTGACAGATTTCTCTGGAAACACCATATATTTT. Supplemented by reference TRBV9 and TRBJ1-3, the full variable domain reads DSGVTQTPKHLITATGQRVTLRCSPRSGDLSVYWYQQSLDQGLQFLIQYYNGEERAKGNILERFSAQQFPDLHSELNLSSLELGDSALYFCASSVTDFSGNTIYFGEGSWLTVV.

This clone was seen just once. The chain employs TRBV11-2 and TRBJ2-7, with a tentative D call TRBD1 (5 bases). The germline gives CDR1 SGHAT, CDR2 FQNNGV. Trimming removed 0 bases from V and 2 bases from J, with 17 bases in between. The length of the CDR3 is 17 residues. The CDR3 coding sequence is TGTGCCAGCAGCTTAGATCCGACACTCCCACAGGCCTACGAGCAGTACTTC. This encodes CASSLDPTLPQAYEQYF. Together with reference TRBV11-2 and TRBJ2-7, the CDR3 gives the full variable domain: EAGVAQSPRYKIIEKRQSVAFWCNPISGHATLYWYQQILGQGPKLLIQFQNNGVVDDSQLPKDRFSAERLKGVDSTLKIQPAKLEDSAVYLCASSLDPTLPQAYEQYFGPGTRLTVT.

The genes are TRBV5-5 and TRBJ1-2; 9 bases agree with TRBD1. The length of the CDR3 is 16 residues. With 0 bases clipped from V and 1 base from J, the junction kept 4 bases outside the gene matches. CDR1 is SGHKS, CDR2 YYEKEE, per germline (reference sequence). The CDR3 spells CASSLADRGINYGYTF. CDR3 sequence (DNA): TGTGCCAGCAGCTTGGCCGACAGGGGGATTAACTATGGCTACACCTTC.

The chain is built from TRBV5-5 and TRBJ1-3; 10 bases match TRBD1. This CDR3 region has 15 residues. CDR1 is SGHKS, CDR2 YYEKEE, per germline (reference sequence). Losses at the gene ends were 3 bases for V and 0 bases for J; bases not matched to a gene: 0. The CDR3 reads CASSWTGGSGNTIYF. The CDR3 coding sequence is TGTGCCAGCAGCTGGACAGGGGGCTCTGGAAACACCATATATTTT.

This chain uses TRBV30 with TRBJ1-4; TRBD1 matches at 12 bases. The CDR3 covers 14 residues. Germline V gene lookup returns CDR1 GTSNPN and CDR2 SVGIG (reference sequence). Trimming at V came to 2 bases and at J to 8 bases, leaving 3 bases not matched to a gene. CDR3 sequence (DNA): TGTGCCTGGAGTTTGGGGACAGGGGGCGAAAAACTGTTTTTT. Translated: CAWSLGTGGEKLFF.

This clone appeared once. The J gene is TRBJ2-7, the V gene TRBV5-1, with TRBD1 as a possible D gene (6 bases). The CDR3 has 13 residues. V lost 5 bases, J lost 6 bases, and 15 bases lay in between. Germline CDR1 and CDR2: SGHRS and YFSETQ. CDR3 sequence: CASRIGQLGEQYF. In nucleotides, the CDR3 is TGCGCCAGCAGGATCGGACAGCTTGGCGAGCAGTACTTC.

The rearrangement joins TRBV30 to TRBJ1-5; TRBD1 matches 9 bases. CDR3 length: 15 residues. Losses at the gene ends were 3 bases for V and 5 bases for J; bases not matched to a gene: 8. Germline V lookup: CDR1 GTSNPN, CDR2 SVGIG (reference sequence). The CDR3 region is CAWSPGQGIHQPQHF. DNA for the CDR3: TGTGCCTGGAGCCCTGGACAGGGGATTCATCAGCCCCAGCATTTT.

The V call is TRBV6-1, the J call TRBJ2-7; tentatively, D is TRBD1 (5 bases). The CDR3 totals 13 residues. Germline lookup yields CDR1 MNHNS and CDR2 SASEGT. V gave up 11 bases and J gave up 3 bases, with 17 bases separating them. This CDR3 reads CAVLGRQHYEQYF. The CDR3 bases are TGTGCCGTCTTGGGTCGACAGCACTACGAGCAGTACTTC.

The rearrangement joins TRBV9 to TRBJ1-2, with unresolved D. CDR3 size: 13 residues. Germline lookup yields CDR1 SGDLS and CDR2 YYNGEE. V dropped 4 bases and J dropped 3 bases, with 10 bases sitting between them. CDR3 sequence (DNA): TGTGCCAGCAGCCCGAACATGGACTATGGCTACACCTTC. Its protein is CASSPNMDYGYTF.

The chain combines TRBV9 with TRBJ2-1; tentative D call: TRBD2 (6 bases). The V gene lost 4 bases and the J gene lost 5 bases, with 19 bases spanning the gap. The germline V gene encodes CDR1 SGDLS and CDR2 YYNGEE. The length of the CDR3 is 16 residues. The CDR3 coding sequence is TGTGCCAGCAGCCTCCTGTTAGGGGCGGGGAACAATGAGCAGTTCTTC. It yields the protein CASSLLLGAGNNEQFF.

DNA for the CDR3: TGCAGCGTTGGACAGTACCAAGAGACCCAGTACTTC. It encodes CSVGQYQETQYF. The V gene is TRBV29-1, the J gene TRBJ2-5, with a tentative D call TRBD1 (5 bases). The CDR3 is 12 amino acids. Trimming removed 4 bases from V and 0 bases from J, with 6 bases in between. Germline-derived CDR1 and CDR2 are SQVTM and ANQGSEA.

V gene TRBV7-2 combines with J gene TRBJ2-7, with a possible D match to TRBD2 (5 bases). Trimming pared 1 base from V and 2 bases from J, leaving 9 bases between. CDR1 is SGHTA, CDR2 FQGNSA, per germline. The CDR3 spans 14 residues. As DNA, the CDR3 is TGTGCCAGCAGCTTAGATCTAGCCCCCTACGAGCAGTACTTC. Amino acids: CASSLDLAPYEQYF.

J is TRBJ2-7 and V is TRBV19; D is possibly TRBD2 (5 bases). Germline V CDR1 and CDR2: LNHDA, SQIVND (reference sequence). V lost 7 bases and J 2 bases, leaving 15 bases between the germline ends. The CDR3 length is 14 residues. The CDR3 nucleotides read TGTGCCAGTACCCCCTCGGCGGGCACCTACGAGCAGTACTTC. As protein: CASTPSAGTYEQYF. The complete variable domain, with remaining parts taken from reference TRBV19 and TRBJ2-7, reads DGGITQSPKYLFRKEGQNVTLSCEQNLNHDAMYWYRQDPGQGLRLIYYSQIVNDFQKGDIAEGYSVSREKKESFPLTVTSAQKNPTAFYLCASTPSAGTYEQYFGPGTRLTVT.

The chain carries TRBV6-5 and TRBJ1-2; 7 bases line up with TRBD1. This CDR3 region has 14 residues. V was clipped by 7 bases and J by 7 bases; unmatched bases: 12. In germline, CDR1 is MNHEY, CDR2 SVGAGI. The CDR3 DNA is TGTGCCAGCACCAGGACAGGCGATTTTGGTGGCTACACCTTC. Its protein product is CASTRTGDFGGYTF.

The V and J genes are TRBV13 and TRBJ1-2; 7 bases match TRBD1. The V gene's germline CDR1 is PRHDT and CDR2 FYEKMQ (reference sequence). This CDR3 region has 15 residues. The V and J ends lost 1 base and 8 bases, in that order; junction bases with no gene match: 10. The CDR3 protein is CASSLEGTGTAGYTF. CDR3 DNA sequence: TGTGCCAGCAGCTTAGAGGGGACCGGGACAGCGGGCTACACCTTC.

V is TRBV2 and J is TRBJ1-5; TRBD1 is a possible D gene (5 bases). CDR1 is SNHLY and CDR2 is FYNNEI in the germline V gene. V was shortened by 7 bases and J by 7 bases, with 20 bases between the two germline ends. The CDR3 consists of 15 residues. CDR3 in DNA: TGTGCCAGCAAATCTTTAGGAGGGGCTCGGCAGCCCCAGCATTTT. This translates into CASKSLGGARQPQHF.

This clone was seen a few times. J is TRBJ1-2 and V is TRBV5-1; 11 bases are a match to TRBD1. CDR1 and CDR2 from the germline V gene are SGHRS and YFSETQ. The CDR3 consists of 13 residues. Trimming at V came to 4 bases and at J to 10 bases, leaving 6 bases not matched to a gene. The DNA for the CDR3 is TGCGCCAGCAGCAACCGGGACAGGGGGGACTACACCTTC. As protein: CASSNRDRGDYTF.

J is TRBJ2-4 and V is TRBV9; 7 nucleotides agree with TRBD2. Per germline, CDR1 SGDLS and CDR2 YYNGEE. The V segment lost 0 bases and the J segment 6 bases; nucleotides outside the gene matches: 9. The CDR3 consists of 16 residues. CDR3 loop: CASSVGARGGRNIQYF. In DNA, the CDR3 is TGTGCCAGCAGCGTAGGTGCCCGCGGGGGACGAAACATTCAGTACTTC.

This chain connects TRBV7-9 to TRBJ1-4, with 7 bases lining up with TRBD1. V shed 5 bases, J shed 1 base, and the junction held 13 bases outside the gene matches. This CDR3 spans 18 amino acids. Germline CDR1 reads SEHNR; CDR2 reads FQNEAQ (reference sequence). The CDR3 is CASSNDPDRAGTNEKLFF. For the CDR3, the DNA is TGTGCCAGCAGCAATGATCCCGACAGGGCAGGAACTAATGAAAAACTGTTTTTT.

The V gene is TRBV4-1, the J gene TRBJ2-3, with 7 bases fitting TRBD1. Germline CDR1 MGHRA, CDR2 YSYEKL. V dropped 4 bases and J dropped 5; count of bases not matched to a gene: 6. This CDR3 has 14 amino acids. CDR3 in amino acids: CASSLMGQLDTQYF. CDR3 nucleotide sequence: TGCGCCAGCAGCCTAATGGGACAGTTAGATACGCAGTATTTT.